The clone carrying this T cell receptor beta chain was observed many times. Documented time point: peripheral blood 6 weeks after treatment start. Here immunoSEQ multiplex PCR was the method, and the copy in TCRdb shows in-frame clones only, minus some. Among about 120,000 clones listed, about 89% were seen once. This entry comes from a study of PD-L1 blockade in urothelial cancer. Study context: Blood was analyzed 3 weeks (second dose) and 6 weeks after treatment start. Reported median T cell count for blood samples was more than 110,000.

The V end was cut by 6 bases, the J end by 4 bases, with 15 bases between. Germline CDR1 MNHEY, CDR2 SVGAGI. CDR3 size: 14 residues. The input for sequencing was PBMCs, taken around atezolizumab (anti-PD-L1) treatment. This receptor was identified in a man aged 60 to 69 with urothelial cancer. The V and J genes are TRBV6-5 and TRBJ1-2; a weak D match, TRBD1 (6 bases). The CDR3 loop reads CASRGPEQGYGYTF. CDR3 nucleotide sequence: TGTGCCAGCAGGGGGCCTGAACAGGGCTATGGCTACACCTTC.